The sequence of this T cell receptor (beta chain) was determined in a study of low-dose radiotherapy and immunotherapy resistance in tumors. V lost 5 bases and J 6 bases, leaving 17 bases between the germline ends. The CDR3 loop spans 14 amino acids. Per germline, CDR1 SGHAT and CDR2 FQNNGV. Time point noted: after trial treatment. Treatment in this sample: LDRT plus nivolumab, ipilimumab, low-dose cyclophosphamide and aspirin (RACIN trial). Both a constant-region primer and a V-primer adapter served to amplify TCRs across roughly 20 PCR cycles. TCRdb analysed the reads with MiXCR anew, one entry per CDR3 protein. The sample holds approximately 52,000 distinct CDR3 sequences, roughly 33% seen once. The table lists this clonotype with many counts.

Sequencing was performed on PBMCs, taken after low-dose radiotherapy plus immunotherapy. The sequence derives from a male donor with rectosigmoid adenocarcinoma. The chain employs TRBV11-2 and TRBJ2-7, with D unresolved. CDR3 DNA sequence: TGTGCCAGCAGCCCTCGGACCTTAATCTTCGAGCAGTACTTC. Protein sequence: CASSPRTLIFEQYF.